This is a list of T cell receptor beta chains from one sample in a study of T-cell memory formation after mild COVID-19. Each CDR3 protein is one row after TCRdb ran MiXCR on the 5' RACE reads. The sample includes fewer than 700,000 distinct CDR3 sequences, roughly 22% of them seen just once. Sample: PBMCs or a T cell subset sorted from them (not recorded which). The receptors stem from an adult woman who had mild COVID-19 (a few samples of this study predate the infection). Cell type and time point are not known. Both conserved end residues are part of each CDR3. The order of the fields is V gene, J gene, CDR3 protein.

TRBV14	TRBJ2-7	CASSLRQGTSYEQYF
TRBV27	TRBJ2-3	CASSLIREGTDTQYF
TRBV5-1	TRBJ2-7	CASSLGQVGTYEQYF
TRBV12-3/TRBV12-4	TRBJ2-1	CASSLALGRNEQFF
TRBV10-1	TRBJ2-7	CASTKGLAGVPYEQYF
TRBV7-9	TRBJ2-7	CASSLDWAYEQYF
TRBV5-1	TRBJ1-3	CASSLTGTALSGNTIYF
TRBV12-3/TRBV12-4	TRBJ2-3	CASSLWTGGIDTQYF
TRBV5-1	TRBJ1-2	CASSLLQGGGYTF
TRBV28	TRBJ1-1	CASTPQGGGAEAFF
TRBV25-1	TRBJ2-5	CASSELFDRVQETQYF
TRBV18	TRBJ2-1	CASNGGANYNEQFF
TRBV29-1	TRBJ1-2	CSVVTVGNYGYTF
TRBV5-1	TRBJ1-1	CASSLVSGVGVDTEAFF
TRBV5-1	TRBJ1-2	CASSLNGAVGGYTF
TRBV24-1	TRBJ2-7	CATSDPTSGRTYEQYF
TRBV5-1	TRBJ2-3	CASSSGQDTDTQYF
TRBV20-1	TRBJ2-7	CSVSDRVFSYEQYF
TRBV5-1	TRBJ1-1	CASSVPGQNTEAFF
TRBV20-1	TRBJ2-3	CSAGNRDRTDTQYF
TRBV7-2	TRBJ2-5	CASSSGQGETQYF
TRBV4-2	TRBJ2-7	CASSHGNGLAGAYEQYF
TRBV12-3/TRBV12-4	TRBJ2-1	CASSIPSGGHNNEQFF
TRBV30	TRBJ1-2	CAWSVRGARSYGYTF